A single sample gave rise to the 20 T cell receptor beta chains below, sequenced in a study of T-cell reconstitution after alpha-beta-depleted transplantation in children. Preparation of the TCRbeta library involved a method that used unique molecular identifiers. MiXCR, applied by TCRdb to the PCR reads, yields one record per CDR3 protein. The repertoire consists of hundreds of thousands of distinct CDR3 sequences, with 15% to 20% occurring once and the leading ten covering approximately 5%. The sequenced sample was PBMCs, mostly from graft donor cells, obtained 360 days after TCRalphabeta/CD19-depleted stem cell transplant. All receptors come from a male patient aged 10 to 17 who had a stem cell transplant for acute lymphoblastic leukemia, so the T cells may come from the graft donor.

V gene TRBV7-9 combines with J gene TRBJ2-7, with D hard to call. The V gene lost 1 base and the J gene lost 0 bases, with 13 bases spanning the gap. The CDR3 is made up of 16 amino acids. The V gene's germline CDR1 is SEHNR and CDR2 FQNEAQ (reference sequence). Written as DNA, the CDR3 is TGTGCCAGCAGCTTAGGCTCGCAATTCACCTCCTACGAGCAGTACTTC. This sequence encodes CASSLGSQFTSYEQYF.

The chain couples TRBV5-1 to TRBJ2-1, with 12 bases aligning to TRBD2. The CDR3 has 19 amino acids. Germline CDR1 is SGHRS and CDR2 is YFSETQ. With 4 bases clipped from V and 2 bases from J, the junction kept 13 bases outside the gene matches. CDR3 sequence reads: CASSPFLAGGPDPYNEQFF. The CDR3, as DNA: TGCGCCAGCAGCCCGTTTCTAGCGGGAGGGCCGGATCCCTACAATGAGCAGTTCTTC. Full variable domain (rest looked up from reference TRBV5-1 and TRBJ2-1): KAGVTQTPRYLIKTRGQQVTLSCSPISGHRSVSWYQQTPGQGLQFLFEYFSETQRNKGNFPGRFSGRQFSNSRSEMNVSTLELGDSALYLCASSPFLAGGPDPYNEQFFGPGTRLTVL.

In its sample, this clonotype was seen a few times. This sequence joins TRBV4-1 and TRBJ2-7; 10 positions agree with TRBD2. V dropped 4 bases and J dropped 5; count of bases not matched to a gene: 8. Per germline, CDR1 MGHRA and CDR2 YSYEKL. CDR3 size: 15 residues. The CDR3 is CASSLLLLAGNEQYF. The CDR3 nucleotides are TGCGCCAGCAGCCTCCTTCTACTAGCGGGAAACGAGCAGTACTTC.

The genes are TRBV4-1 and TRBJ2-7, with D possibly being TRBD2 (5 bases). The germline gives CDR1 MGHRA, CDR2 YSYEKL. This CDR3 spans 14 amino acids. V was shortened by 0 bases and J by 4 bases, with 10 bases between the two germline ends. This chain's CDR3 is CASSQDEGTYEQYF. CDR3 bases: TGCGCCAGCAGCCAAGATGAGGGAACATACGAGCAGTACTTC.

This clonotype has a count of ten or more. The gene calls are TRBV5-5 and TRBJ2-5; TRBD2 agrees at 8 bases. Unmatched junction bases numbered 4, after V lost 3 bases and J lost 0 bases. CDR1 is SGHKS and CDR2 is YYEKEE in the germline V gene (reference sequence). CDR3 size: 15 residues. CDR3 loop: CASSSVAGYQETQYF. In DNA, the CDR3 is TGTGCCAGCAGCTCGGTAGCGGGATACCAAGAGACCCAGTACTTC. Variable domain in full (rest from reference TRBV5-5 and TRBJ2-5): DAGVTQSPTHLIKTRGQQVTLRCSPISGHKSVSWYQQVLGQGPQFIFQYYEKEERGRGNFPDRFSARQFPNYSSELNVNALLLGDSALYLCASSSVAGYQETQYFGPGTRLLVL.

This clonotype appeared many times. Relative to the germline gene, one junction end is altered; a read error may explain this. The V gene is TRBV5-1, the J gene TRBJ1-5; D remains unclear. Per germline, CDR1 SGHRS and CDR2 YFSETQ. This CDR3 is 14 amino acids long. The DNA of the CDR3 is TGTGCCAGCAGCTTAGGCTACGGCAATCAGCCCCAGCATTTT. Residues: CASSLGYGNQPQHF.

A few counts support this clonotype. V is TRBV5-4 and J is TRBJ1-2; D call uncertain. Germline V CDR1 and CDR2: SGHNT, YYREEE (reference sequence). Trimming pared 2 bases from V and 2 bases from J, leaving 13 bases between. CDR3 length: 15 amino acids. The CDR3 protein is CASSFDGYLNYGYTF. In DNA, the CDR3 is TGTGCCAGCAGCTTCGACGGCTATTTGAACTATGGCTACACCTTC.

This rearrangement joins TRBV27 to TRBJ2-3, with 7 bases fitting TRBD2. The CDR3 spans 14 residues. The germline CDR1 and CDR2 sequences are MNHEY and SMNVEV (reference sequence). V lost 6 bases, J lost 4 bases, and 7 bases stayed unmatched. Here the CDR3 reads CASRWTSGSDTQYF. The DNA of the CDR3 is TGTGCCAGCAGATGGACTAGTGGCTCAGATACGCAGTATTTT.

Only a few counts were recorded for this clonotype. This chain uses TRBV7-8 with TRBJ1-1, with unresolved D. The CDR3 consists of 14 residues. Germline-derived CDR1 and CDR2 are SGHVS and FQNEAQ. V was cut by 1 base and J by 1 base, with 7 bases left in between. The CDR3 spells CASSLVTPNTEAFF. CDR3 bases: TGTGCCAGCAGCTTAGTAACACCGAACACTGAAGCTTTCTTT.

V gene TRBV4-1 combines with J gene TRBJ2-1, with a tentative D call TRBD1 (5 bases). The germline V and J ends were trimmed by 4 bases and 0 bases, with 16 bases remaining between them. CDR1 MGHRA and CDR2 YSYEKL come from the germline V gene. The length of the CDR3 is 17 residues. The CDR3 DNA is TGCGCCAGCAGCCCACGGACATCCCAGAGCTCCTACAATGAGCAGTTCTTC. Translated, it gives CASSPRTSQSSYNEQFF.

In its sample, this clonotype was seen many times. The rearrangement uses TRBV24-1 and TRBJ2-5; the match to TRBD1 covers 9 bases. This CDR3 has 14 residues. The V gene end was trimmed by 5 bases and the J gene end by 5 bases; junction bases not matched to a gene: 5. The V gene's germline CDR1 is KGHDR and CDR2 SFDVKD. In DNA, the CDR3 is TGTGCCACCAGTGCGGGACAGGGAAGCGAGACCCAGTACTTC. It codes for CATSAGQGSETQYF.

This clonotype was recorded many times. The CDR3 region has the DNA TGTGCCAGCAGCCTCCCCGGGGTCGAAGCCTACGAGCAGTACTTC. It yields the protein CASSLPGVEAYEQYF. V gene TRBV7-8 combines with J gene TRBJ2-7; D is possibly TRBD2 (5 bases). The CDR3 extends over 15 amino acids. Per the germline V gene, CDR1 is SGHVS and CDR2 is FQNEAQ. Trimming shortened V by 5 bases and J by 2 bases, and 16 bases separated the two germline ends.

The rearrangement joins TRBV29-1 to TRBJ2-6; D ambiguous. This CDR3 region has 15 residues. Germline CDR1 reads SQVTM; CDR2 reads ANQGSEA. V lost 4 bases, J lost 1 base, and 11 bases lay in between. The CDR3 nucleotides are TGCAGCGTTGGGCCAGACCCGTCTGGGGCCAACGTCCTGACTTTC. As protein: CSVGPDPSGANVLTF.

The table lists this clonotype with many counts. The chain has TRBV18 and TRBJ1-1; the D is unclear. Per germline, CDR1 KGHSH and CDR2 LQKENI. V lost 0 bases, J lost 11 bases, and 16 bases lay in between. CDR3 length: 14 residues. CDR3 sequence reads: CASSPPSDPPGAFF. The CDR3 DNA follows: TGTGCCAGCTCACCACCGTCGGATCCACCTGGGGCTTTCTTT. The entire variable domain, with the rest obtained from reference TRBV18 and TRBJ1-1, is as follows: NAGVMQNPRHLVRRRGQEARLRCSPMKGHSHVYWYRQLPEEGLKFMVYLQKENIIDESGMPKERFSAEFPKEGPSILRIQQVVRGDSAAYFCASSPPSDPPGAFFGQGTRLTVV.

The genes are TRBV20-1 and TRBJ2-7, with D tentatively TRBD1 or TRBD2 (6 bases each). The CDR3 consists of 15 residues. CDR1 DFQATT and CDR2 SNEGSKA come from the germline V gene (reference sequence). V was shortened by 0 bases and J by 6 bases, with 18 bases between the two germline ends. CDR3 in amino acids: CSAREDGLQGGEQYF. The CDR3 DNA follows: TGCAGTGCTAGAGAGGATGGACTACAAGGGGGCGAGCAGTACTTC.

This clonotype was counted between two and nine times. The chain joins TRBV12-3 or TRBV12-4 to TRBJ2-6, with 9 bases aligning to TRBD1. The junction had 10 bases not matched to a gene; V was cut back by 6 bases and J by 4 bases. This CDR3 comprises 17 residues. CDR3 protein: CASRGTGFLPGANVLTF. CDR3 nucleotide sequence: TGTGCCAGCAGGGGGACAGGGTTTCTTCCCGGGGCCAACGTCCTGACTTTC.

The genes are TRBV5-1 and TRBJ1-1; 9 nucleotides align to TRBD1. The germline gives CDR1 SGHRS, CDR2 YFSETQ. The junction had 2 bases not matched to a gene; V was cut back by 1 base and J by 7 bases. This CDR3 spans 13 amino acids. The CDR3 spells CASSLPGQGEAFF. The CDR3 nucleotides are TGCGCCAGCAGCTTGCCGGGACAGGGTGAAGCTTTCTTT.

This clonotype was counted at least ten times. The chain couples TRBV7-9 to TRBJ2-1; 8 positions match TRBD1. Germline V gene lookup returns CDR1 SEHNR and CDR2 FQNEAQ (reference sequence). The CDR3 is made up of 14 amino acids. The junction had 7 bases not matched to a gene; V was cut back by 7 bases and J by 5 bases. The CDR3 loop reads CASTGTGYNNEQFF. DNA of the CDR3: TGTGCCAGCACCGGGACAGGTTATAACAATGAGCAGTTCTTC. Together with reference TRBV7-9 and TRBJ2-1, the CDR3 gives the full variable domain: DTGVSQNPRHKITKRGQNVTFRCDPISEHNRLYWYRQTLGQGPEFLTYFQNEAQLEKSRLLSDRFSAERPKGSFSTLEIQRTEQGDSAMYLCASTGTGYNNEQFFGPGTRLTVL.

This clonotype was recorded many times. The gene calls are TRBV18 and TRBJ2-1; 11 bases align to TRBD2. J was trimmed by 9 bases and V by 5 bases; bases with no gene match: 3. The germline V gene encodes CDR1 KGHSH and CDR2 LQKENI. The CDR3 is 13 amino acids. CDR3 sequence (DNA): TGTGCCAGCTCATCACTAGCGGGAGTTGAGCAGTTCTTC. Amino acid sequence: CASSSLAGVEQFF.

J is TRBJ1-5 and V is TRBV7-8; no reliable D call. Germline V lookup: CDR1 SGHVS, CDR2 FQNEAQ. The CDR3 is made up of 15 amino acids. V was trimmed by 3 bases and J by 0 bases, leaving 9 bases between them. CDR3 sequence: CASSLPINSNQPQHF. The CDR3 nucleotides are TGTGCCAGCAGCTTGCCAATTAATAGCAATCAGCCCCAGCATTTT. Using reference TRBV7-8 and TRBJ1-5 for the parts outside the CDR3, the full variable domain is GAGVSQSPRYKVAKRGQDVALRCDPISGHVSLFWYQQALGQGPEFLTYFQNEAQLDKSGLPSDRFFAERPEGSVSTLKIQRTQQEDSAVYLCASSLPINSNQPQHFGDGTRLSIL.